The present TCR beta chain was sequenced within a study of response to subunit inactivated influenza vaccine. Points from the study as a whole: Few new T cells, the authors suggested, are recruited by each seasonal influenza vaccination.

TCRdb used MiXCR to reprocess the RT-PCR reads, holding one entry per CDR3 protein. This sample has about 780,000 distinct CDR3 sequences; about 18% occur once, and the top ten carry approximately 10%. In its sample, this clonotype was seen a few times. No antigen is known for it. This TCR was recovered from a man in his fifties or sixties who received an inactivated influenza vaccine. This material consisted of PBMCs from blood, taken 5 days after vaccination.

As DNA, the CDR3 is TGCAGTGCCTGGGGGAATACAACGCAGTATTTT. Encoded protein: CSAWGNTTQYF. J is TRBJ2-3 and V is TRBV20-1; either TRBD1 or TRBD2 may fit D (5 bases each). The V gene lost 6 bases and the J gene lost 9 bases, with 13 bases spanning the gap. Looked up from germline, CDR1 is DFQATT and CDR2 is SNEGSKA (reference sequence). This CDR3 contains 11 residues.